This T cell receptor (beta chain) comes out of a study of technical replicates of blood from a handful of donors. With 0 bases removed from V and 3 bases from J, the gap between germline ends came to 15 bases. The CDR3 contains 16 residues. Libraries were prepared by immunoSEQ multiplex PCR; TCRdb keeps only in-frame clonotypes and omits some of them. The table records over 50,000 clones, about 90% of them present only once. J is TRBJ2-7 and V is TRBV23-1; D might be TRBD1 (6 bases). TRBV23-1 is sorted into the ORF group, with uncertain function. The receptor's source is a human donor in good health. Some clones in this sample may be carry-over from other donors' samples. Material for sequencing was PBMCs. This CDR3 is CASSQSGPGQYYEQYF. CDR3 nucleotides: TGCGCCAGCAGTCAATCGGGTCCCGGACAGTACTACGAGCAGTACTTC.